One and the same sample provided the 27 T cell receptor beta chains below, sequenced in a study of T cell responses to AZD1222 COVID-19 vaccine. TCRdb's copy holds only in-frame clones and misses some; the assay was immunoSEQ multiplex PCR. The sample lists roughly 130,000 clones; roughly 92% were seen once. The material was peripheral blood, obtained on day 0 of AZD1222 vaccination. The origin of the receptors is an adult in good health.

The chain has TRBV19 and TRBJ1-2; no clear D. The germline CDR1 and CDR2 sequences are LNHDA and SQIVND (reference sequence). Trimming removed 7 bases from V and 7 bases from J, with 16 bases in between. This CDR3 is 13 amino acids long. In DNA, the CDR3 is TGTGCCAGTACTCCCTTAAGTGTCGGTGGCTACACCTTC. It translates to CASTPLSVGGYTF.

This rearrangement joins TRBV5-6 to TRBJ2-7, with D tentatively TRBD2 (5 bases). Trimming cost V 1 base and J 2 bases, with 13 bases left between them. Germline V gene sequence: CDR1 SGHDT, CDR2 YYEEEE. This CDR3 comprises 15 residues. The CDR3 DNA is TGTGCCAGCAGCTTGTTATCGGAGGACCCCTACGAGCAGTACGTC. It specifies CASSLLSEDPYEQYV.

The rearrangement joins TRBV30 to TRBJ2-3, with D perhaps given as TRBD1 or TRBD2 (5 bases each). Trimming left V 3 bases short and J 4 bases short, with 8 bases between. CDR1 GTSNPN and CDR2 SVGIG come from the germline V gene (reference sequence). CDR3 length: 12 residues. This CDR3 reads CAWSLGADTQYF. CDR3 bases: TGTGCCTGGAGCTTGGGGGCAGATACGCAGTATTTT.

This clone appeared a single time. The chain is built from TRBV19 and TRBJ1-3; 11 positions agree with TRBD1. The CDR3 runs to 17 residues. Germline V gene sequence: CDR1 LNHDA, CDR2 SQIVND (reference sequence). The J segment lost 4 bases and the V segment lost 5 bases, leaving 10 bases of the junction unmatched. CDR3 DNA sequence: TGTGCCAGTAGTCCTGGGACAGGGGGAAAGTTGGGAAACACCATATATTTT. Translating gives CASSPGTGGKLGNTIYF.

This clone has a single count. The genes are TRBV7-2 and TRBJ1-5; D perhaps matches TRBD1 (5 bases). Germline assignment: CDR1 SGHTA and CDR2 FQGNSA. This CDR3 is 13 amino acids long. The V and J ends lost 5 bases and 4 bases respectively, with 9 bases between them. CDR3 sequence (DNA): TGTGCCAGCAGCGGGGGGGGGAATCAGCCCCAGCATTTT. This gives the protein CASSGGGNQPQHF.

Concerning this clone: This CDR3 is also generated by other DNA sequences in the sample. The V gene is TRBV12-3 or TRBV12-4, the J gene TRBJ2-2; D is ambiguous. This CDR3 has 12 residues. Deletions cut 3 bases from V and 3 bases from J, with 2 bases between. The CDR3 coding sequence is TGTGCCAGCAGTTTGGACACCGGGGAGCTGTTTTTT. Translation: CASSLDTGELFF.

Note on this clone: In the same sample, other DNA sequences code for this CDR3. The J gene is TRBJ2-1, the V gene TRBV12-3 or TRBV12-4, with D possibly TRBD2 on 6 matching bases. The CDR3 extends over 13 amino acids. Trimming cost V 1 base and J 5 bases, with 6 bases left between them. The CDR3 is CASSLGLDNEQFF. The DNA for the CDR3 is TGTGCCAGCAGTTTAGGACTAGACAATGAGCAGTTCTTC.

The CDR3 loop is CASNESGGNEQYV. The CDR3 DNA sequence: TGTGCCAGCAACGAGTCAGGGGGCAACGAGCAGTACGTC. This chain uses TRBV6-5 with TRBJ2-7; TRBD1 aligns across 8 bases. Looked up from germline, CDR1 is MNHEY and CDR2 is SVGAGI. This CDR3 is built from 13 residues. Trimming removed 7 bases from V and 5 bases from J; junction bases left unmatched: 7.

The V call is TRBV11-2, the J call TRBJ2-1; a possible D gene is TRBD1 (5 bases). The germline V gene has CDR1 SGHAT and CDR2 FQNNGV. Trimming removed 1 base at V and 5 bases at J, with 12 bases between. This CDR3 contains 15 residues. CDR3 DNA sequence: TGTGCCAGCAGCTTAGGACAGACTTTAAACAATGAGCAGTTCTTC. Translated, it gives CASSLGQTLNNEQFF.

This clone was detected only once. The rearrangement joins TRBV19 to TRBJ1-5, with 9 bases identical to TRBD1. This CDR3 comprises 18 residues. V shed 3 bases and J 4 bases; nucleotides not matched to a gene: 13. CDR1 and CDR2 from the germline V gene are LNHDA and SQIVND (reference sequence). CDR3 sequence reads: CASSIRTGQGVKNQPQHF. The CDR3 DNA reads TGTGCCAGTAGTATCCGCACGGGACAGGGTGTTAAGAATCAGCCCCAGCATTTT. Drawing the rest from reference TRBV19 and TRBJ1-5, the complete variable domain is DGGITQSPKYLFRKEGQNVTLSCEQNLNHDAMYWYRQDPGQGLRLIYYSQIVNDFQKGDIAEGYSVSREKKESFPLTVTSAQKNPTAFYLCASSIRTGQGVKNQPQHFGDGTRLSIL.

This chain joins TRBV27 and TRBJ2-1, with D unclear. The germline CDR1 and CDR2 sequences are MNHEY and SMNVEV (reference sequence). This CDR3 is built from 13 residues. The V gene lost 5 bases and the J gene lost 2 bases, with 7 bases spanning the gap. CDR3 region: CASSPRAYNEQFF. The DNA for the CDR3 is TGTGCCAGCAGTCCCCGGGCCTACAATGAGCAGTTCTTC.

The chain employs TRBV11-3 and TRBJ1-3; a possible D gene is TRBD1 (5 bases). The germline V and J ends were trimmed by 5 bases and 3 bases, with 17 bases remaining between them. Germline CDR1 SGHNT, CDR2 YENEEA. The CDR3 loop spans 16 amino acids. CDR3 protein: CASSIPWGLDGNTIYF. CDR3 in DNA: TGTGCCAGCAGCATACCTTGGGGCCTCGATGGAAACACCATATATTTT.

As to this clone: This same CDR3 is encoded by further DNA sequences in the sample. V gene TRBV19 combines with J gene TRBJ1-1; 11 bases map to TRBD1. There are 13 residues in the CDR3. V was pared by 8 bases and J by 3 bases, with 2 bases of the junction left unmatched. Germline-derived CDR1 and CDR2 are LNHDA and SQIVND (reference sequence). For the CDR3, the DNA is TGTGCCAGTTCGGGACAGGGGGACACTGAAGCTTTCTTT. Translating gives CASSGQGDTEAFF. Supplemented by reference TRBV19 and TRBJ1-1, the full variable domain reads DGGITQSPKYLFRKEGQNVTLSCEQNLNHDAMYWYRQDPGQGLRLIYYSQIVNDFQKGDIAEGYSVSREKKESFPLTVTSAQKNPTAFYLCASSGQGDTEAFFGQGTRLTVV.

V is TRBV27 and J is TRBJ2-7, with D possibly matching TRBD1 (6 bases). CDR1 and CDR2 from the germline V gene are MNHEY and SMNVEV (reference sequence). The CDR3 spans 13 residues. The germline V and J ends were trimmed by 3 bases and 6 bases, with 12 bases remaining between them. DNA of the CDR3: TGTGCCAGCAGTTTTGGCTCGGACAGCGAGCAGTACGTC. Translation: CASSFGSDSEQYV.

This clone has more than one count but fewer than ten. This CDR3 is CASSSVTSGTDTQYF. The CDR3 bases are TGTGCCAGCAGCTCAGTAACCTCGGGCACAGATACGCAGTATTTT. The chain recombines TRBV5-4 with TRBJ2-3; D remains ambiguous. CDR3 size: 15 residues. The germline gives CDR1 SGHNT, CDR2 YYREEE (reference sequence). Deletions cut 3 bases from V and 1 base from J, with 12 bases between.

This clone was recorded once. The rearrangement joins TRBV19 to TRBJ2-5; possibly TRBD1 for D (6 bases). The CDR3 runs to 14 residues. V lost 1 base and J 1 base, leaving 7 bases between the germline ends. Per germline, CDR1 LNHDA and CDR2 SQIVND (reference sequence). CDR3 loop: CASSIATGQETQYF. DNA for the CDR3: TGTGCCAGTAGTATAGCGACAGGCCAAGAGACCCAGTACTTC.

This chain connects TRBV4-1 to TRBJ1-1, with D maybe TRBD1 (6 bases). Trimming removed 4 bases at V and 0 bases at J, with 15 bases between. Germline CDR1 MGHRA, CDR2 YSYEKL. CDR3 size: 16 residues. In DNA form, the CDR3 reads TGCGCCAGCAGCCCACATCCGACAGGCGTGAACACTGAAGCTTTCTTT. Residues: CASSPHPTGVNTEAFF.

The rearrangement uses TRBV11-2 and TRBJ2-7; 8 nucleotides agree with TRBD1. The CDR3 loop spans 14 amino acids. Germline lookup yields CDR1 SGHAT and CDR2 FQNNGV. J was trimmed by 2 bases and V by 5 bases; bases with no gene match: 5. The CDR3 nucleotides are TGTGCCAGCAGCCCTCGGGACAGGACCTACGAGCAGTACTTC. Its protein product is CASSPRDRTYEQYF.

The chain has TRBV6-5 and TRBJ1-1; D uncertain. V was cut by 6 bases and J by 1 base, with 9 bases left in between. Germline V gene lookup returns CDR1 MNHEY and CDR2 SVGAGI. CDR3 length: 13 residues. DNA of the CDR3: TGTGCCAGCAGCATACACAGGAACACTGAAGCTTTCTTT. Translated, it gives CASSIHRNTEAFF.

DNA for the CDR3: TGTGCCAGCAGCCCAACCGCCGTTAGACAGTTCTTC. Translation: CASSPTAVRQFF. The genes are TRBV7-9 and TRBJ2-1; D gene uncertain. V was trimmed by 5 bases and J by 13 bases, leaving 15 bases between them. The germline V gene has CDR1 SEHNR and CDR2 FQNEAQ (reference sequence). This CDR3 comprises 12 residues.

The chain couples TRBV9 to TRBJ1-1, with 11 bases identical to TRBD1. From germline, CDR1 is SGDLS and CDR2 YYNGEE. The V gene end was trimmed by 1 base and the J gene end by 5 bases; junction bases not matched to a gene: 4. This CDR3 comprises 15 residues. The CDR3 protein is CASSVRGTGGTEAFF. As DNA, the CDR3 is TGTGCCAGCAGCGTAAGGGGGACAGGGGGTACTGAAGCTTTCTTT.

Worth noting for this clone: The sample contains more than one DNA sequence encoding this CDR3. The chain employs TRBV9 and TRBJ2-5, with TRBD2 as a possible D gene (6 bases). Germline loops: CDR1 SGDLS, CDR2 YYNGEE. The V end was cut by 2 bases, the J end by 2 bases, with 7 bases between. The CDR3 has 13 residues. In DNA form, the CDR3 reads TGTGCCAGCAGCGTCGCGGGACAAGAGACCCAGTACTTC. Encoded protein: CASSVAGQETQYF.

This chain links TRBV11-3 with TRBJ2-1; the match to TRBD2 covers 7 bases. J gave up 5 bases and V 2 bases, and 15 bases lay outside the gene matches. CDR1 is SGHNT, CDR2 YENEEA, per germline. This CDR3 region has 18 residues. This CDR3 is CASSLPPWSGGPHNEQFF. In nucleotides, the CDR3 is TGTGCCAGCAGCTTACCCCCCTGGTCGGGAGGCCCCCACAATGAGCAGTTCTTC.

The genes are TRBV7-2 and TRBJ1-1; no clear D gene. The germline V and J ends were trimmed by 6 bases and 1 base, with 9 bases remaining between them. This CDR3 spans 13 amino acids. Germline V CDR1 and CDR2: SGHTA, FQGNSA. The CDR3 loop reads CASRLGGNTEAFF. CDR3 DNA: TGTGCCAGCAGACTTGGAGGGAACACTGAAGCTTTCTTT. The full variable domain, in which reference TRBV7-2 and TRBJ1-1 provide the parts outside the CDR3, is GAGVSQSPSNKVTEKGKDVELRCDPISGHTALYWYRQSLGQGLEFLIYFQGNSAPDKSGLPSDRFSAERTGGSVSTLTIQRTQQEDSAVYLCASRLGGNTEAFFGQGTRLTVV.

The genes are TRBV19 and TRBJ1-3; a weak D match, TRBD1 (6 bases). V dropped 6 bases and J dropped 0 bases, with 12 bases sitting between them. CDR1 is LNHDA, CDR2 SQIVND, per germline (reference sequence). The CDR3 runs 15 residues. The CDR3 is CASSPGDRSGNTIYF. The CDR3 DNA follows: TGTGCCAGTAGCCCAGGGGACCGCTCTGGAAACACCATATATTTT.

This CDR3 reads CASSLYSSTEAFF. As DNA, the CDR3 is TGTGCCAGCAGTCTATACAGCTCCACTGAAGCTTTCTTT. The chain is built from TRBV27 and TRBJ1-1; D is unclear. V gave up 5 bases and J gave up 4 bases, with 11 bases separating them. Germline values: CDR1 MNHEY, CDR2 SMNVEV (reference sequence). This CDR3 is built from 13 residues.

The chain carries TRBV3-1 (or the pseudogene TRBV3-2) and TRBJ2-5; D ambiguous. This CDR3 has 14 residues. The V gene lost 0 bases and the J gene lost 3 bases, with 8 bases spanning the gap. Germline-derived CDR1 and CDR2 are LGHDT and YNNKEL (reference sequence). The CDR3 DNA is TGTGCCAGCAGCCAAGATTCCGGAGAAGAGACCCAGTACTTC. Protein: CASSQDSGEETQYF.